This entry is about one T cell receptor beta chain. Its target antigen remains unknown. No base quality information exists; no much larger clone differs at one position. Library creation used the immunoSEQ multiplex PCR assay. For the multiplex PCR, a mixture combining 60 forward primers for TCR Vbeta segments and 13 reverse primers for TCR Jbeta segments was used. The CDR3 region of rearranged TCR beta genes was amplified from genomic DNA with a multiplex PCR assay. The Illumina HiSeq System was used to sequence the amplified TCR beta libraries as 87-base-pair reads. The source study handled its data this way. Across the 666 repertoires, a later analysis counted 75 million to 90 million unique TCR beta chains, 9.5 million to 13 million of which were shared by at least two donors. Raw reads were error-corrected and collapsed into unique sequences with a nearest-neighbor algorithm that merged closely related sequences to remove PCR and sequencing errors. V, D and J gene segments were assigned by aligning CDR3 sequences to IMGT reference sequences. For a sequence to be retained, at least a six-nucleotide match to both a V gene segment and a J gene segment was required. Rearrangements were called productive when the CDR3 lacked stop codons and stayed in frame with V and J; all others were non-productive. CDR3 was defined according to IMGT convention as the region running from the second conserved V-encoded cysteine to the conserved J-encoded phenylalanine. Sequences without an unambiguous match to a single V gene segment were excluded from the earlier analysis of 500 to 700 of the donors. An earlier analysis of several hundred of the donors classified V segments as functional when productive rearrangements were above 56.7% and as segregating when the standard deviation between donors was above 5%. A statistical classification framework was built to diagnose cytomegalovirus status from the catalog of TCR beta chain sequences. In a later analysis, V and J genes were assigned by comparing TCR nucleotide sequences against IMGT/GENE-DB human TR gene sequences. A later analysis assigned CDR3 sequences and most-parsimonious VDJ recombination scenarios with the TCRdist pipeline. In a later analysis, every TCR beta chain was defined by the combination of its CDR3 amino acid sequence and its V-gene family, and reads without a unique V-gene family were dropped. In a later analysis, some 600 highly shared, low-generation-probability nucleotide sequences were removed to address suspected cross-contamination and a sequencing artifact. In a later analysis, a clonal expansion index was calculated for each public chain from normalized within-repertoire ranks of inferred template counts. Generation probabilities in a later analysis came from a VDJ recombination model fitted to out-of-frame rearrangements, and those results were checked against IGoR. A later analysis scored TCR-TCR, TCR-HLA and TCR-CMV co-occurrence with hypergeometric tests, applying a repertoire-size bias correction to TCR pairs. In a later analysis, false discovery rates were estimated by permuting HLA or CMV assignments 20 times. In a later analysis, co-occurring TCRs were grouped using DBSCAN, and TCRdist sequence similarity was added for clustering within HLA-allele-positive subsets. For co-occurrence clustering, repertoires with fewer than 30,000 or more than 120,000 public chains were excluded, along with a handful of repertoires with anomalous nucleotide sharing. TCRdb re-hosts the immuneACCESS table, in-frame sequences only. Its copies lack some clones; in the studies checked, an unresolved V gene accounts for under half of them, and the cause for the rest is not known. From that table come the V and J calls and clone size; the DNA was used to work out D and trimming. The sample table shows around 200,000 clones, and around 88% are seen once. The ten largest clones represent roughly 0.32% of the sample.

The data originate from a study of cytomegalovirus exposure and HLA in healthy donors (dated by TCRdb to 2016 to 2017). For the wider study: An earlier analysis of some 600 of the donors reported 276 Gb of sequence data and 95 million to 140 million unique TCR beta sequences obtained from some 200 million T cells. An early release covering just under 650 HLA-typed donors comprised around 300 gigabases of sequencing data and tens of millions of unique TCR sequences. Of the roughly 400 genotyped donors, over 70% fell in the genetic ancestry cluster associated with self-reported Caucasian donors. The study aimed to test whether cataloging public T cell receptors could reveal signatures of past pathogen exposure. The study profiled the T cell repertoires of 500 to 800 subjects by immunosequencing and related them to cytomegalovirus serostatus. Besides the first cohort of 550 to 750 subjects, a separate validation cohort made up of roughly 120 different subjects was used. The study combined high-throughput TCR immunosequencing, statistical association of individual TCRs with disease status, and machine learning to predict cytomegalovirus infection status. A later analysis re-analyzed previously published TCR beta repertoires from hundreds of donors and added high-resolution HLA genotyping to study TCR occurrence patterns. Rather than using new phenotypic data, the later analysis identified candidate immune exposures from TCR beta sequences and from how often those sequences occurred across donors. In an earlier analysis of several hundred of the donors, high-throughput TCR beta sequencing was used to judge whether each TCR beta V gene segment behaved as functional or pseudogenic. Donor age, sex, ethnicity and CMV serostatus were compiled alongside the repertoire data. In a later genetic analysis, genome-wide SNP genotypes for about three fifths of the roughly 670 donors were used, and that subset was treated as a discovery cohort. All discovery cohort repertoires had been generated on a single sequencing platform. HLA typing included class I and class II loci at four-digit resolution. Typing coverage differed by locus: A, B, C, DRB1 and DQB1 were typed in roughly 620-640 donors, DQA1 in roughly 510, DPA1 in approximately 600, and DPB1 in 450 to 480. Roughly 5 DR-DQ haplotypes were handled as single units for association and clustering, since linkage in the cohort was strong. On average, around 240,000 unique TCR beta nucleotide sequences were sequenced per donor among 300 to 500 genotyped donors of the cohort, with 15% to 20% of those sequences being non-productive. Points the paper makes about the study in general: In a later analysis, HLA-associated TCR beta chains showed more clonal expansion and lower generation probabilities than non-associated chains that were equally common. Compared with the roughly 600-donor mean, donors in an Asian-associated ancestry cluster had fewer N-insertions in productive TCRs, according to a later genetic analysis. A group of highly shared sequence variants was considered likely to be a technical artifact of the sequencing pipeline. A later analysis found that most CMV-associated TCR beta chains appeared HLA-restricted, with HLA associations seemingly driven largely by CMV exposure. Presence/absence analyses assumed roughly uniform sequencing depth across donors, an assumption that may not hold. In an earlier analysis of approximately 590 of the donors, most TCR beta V segments were observed in productive rearrangements about 87% or about 30% of the time, broadly matching IMGT annotations. In a later analysis, over 15,000 TCR beta sequences were associated with specific HLA alleles at a false discovery rate of 0.05. Some IMGT-functional V segments, including TRBV6-2 and TRBV6-3, could not be told apart with the 87-base-pair reads, so those segments were excluded. A further reported finding was that TCR beta sequences accurately predicted the HLA-A and HLA-B alleles for most subjects in the first cohort. The only immune exposure information available for the cohort was CMV serostatus. A later analysis reported that several top co-occurrence clusters appeared linked to parvovirus B19, influenza, CMV and Epstein-Barr virus. According to a later analysis, TCR association rates differed among HLA loci, with DRB1 alleles showing the most associated TCRs and HLA-C alleles showing the fewest. Only TCR beta chains were sequenced in this cohort, and the absence of alpha or paired-chain data limited detectable features. According to the authors, the approach could potentially be generalized to other disease states and immunological phenotypes. Three of the identified cytomegalovirus-associated TCR beta chains were confirmed in vitro to be specific for cytomegalovirus antigens. Because counts were too low, about 15 rarely observed V segments, including chromosome 9 orphons, were left out of the earlier analysis of approximately 580 of the donors. The study listed 150 to 200 TCR beta chains as associated with cytomegalovirus. In both the original and validation cohorts, the classifier was reported to diagnose cytomegalovirus status with high specificity and sensitivity. Correlated functional status among segregating V segments might be attributable to linkage disequilibrium, but an unknown experimental factor could not be ruled out. Most TCR sequences were seen in very few donors, while some public TCRs were found in many individuals. Because some donors lacked HLA typing at each locus, the association tests relied only on the typed subset. When HLA alleles, especially DR and DQ, strongly co-occurred, TCR associations were difficult to assign to individual alleles. In a later genetic analysis, a missense DCLRE1C variant was associated with V-gene and J-gene trimming of TCR beta chains, and the association was replicated in an independent cohort.

Including the terminal cysteine and phenylalanine, the CDR3 comprises 13 residues. CDR3 DNA is the only sequence kept; it has 39 bases, read in frame from the first base. Via the germline V gene, CDR1 is SGDLS and CDR2 YYNGEE. V drops 7 bases and J drops 2 bases, leaving 12 bases in between. The cohort comprised fewer than 750 healthy bone marrow donors. Cohort members were all nominally healthy when sampled, although unrecorded immune exposures were likely present. The donor tested CMV seronegative, placing the donor among the roughly 340 seronegative members of the cohort. A peripheral blood sample was collected from each donor, and TCR beta sequencing was performed on peripheral blood mononuclear cells. Genomic DNA extraction from the blood cell samples was performed with the Qiagen DNeasy Blood Extraction Kit.

This TCR was recovered from a woman under 40 in good health and CMV-seronegative. The chain couples TRBV9 to TRBJ2-5, with a weak D call of TRBD1 (6 bases match). The source material was PBMCs. The nucleotides are TGTGCCAGCTCGAGACAGGAGCAAGAGACCCAGTACTTC. Translated, this gives CASSRQEQETQYF.